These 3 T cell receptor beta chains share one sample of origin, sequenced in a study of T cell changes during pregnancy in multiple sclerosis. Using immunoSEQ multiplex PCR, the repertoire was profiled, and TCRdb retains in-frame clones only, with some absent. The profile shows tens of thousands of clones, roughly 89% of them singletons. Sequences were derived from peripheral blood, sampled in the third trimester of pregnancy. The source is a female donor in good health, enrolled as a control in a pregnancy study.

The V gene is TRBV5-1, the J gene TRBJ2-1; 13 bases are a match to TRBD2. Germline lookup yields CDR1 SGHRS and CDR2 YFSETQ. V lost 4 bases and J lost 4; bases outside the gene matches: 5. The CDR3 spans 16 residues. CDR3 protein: CASSLPGLAGYNEQFF. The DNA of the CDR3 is TGCGCCAGCAGCCTACCGGGACTAGCGGGGTACAATGAGCAGTTCTTC.

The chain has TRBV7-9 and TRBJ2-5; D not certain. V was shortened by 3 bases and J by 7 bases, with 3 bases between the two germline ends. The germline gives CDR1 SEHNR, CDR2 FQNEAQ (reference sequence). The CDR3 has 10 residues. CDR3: CASSFGTQYF. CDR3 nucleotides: TGTGCCAGCAGCTTCGGGACCCAGTACTTC. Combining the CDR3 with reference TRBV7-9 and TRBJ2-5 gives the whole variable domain DTGVSQNPRHKITKRGQNVTFRCDPISEHNRLYWYRQTLGQGPEFLTYFQNEAQLEKSRLLSDRFSAERPKGSFSTLEIQRTEQGDSAMYLCASSFGTQYFGPGTRLLVL.

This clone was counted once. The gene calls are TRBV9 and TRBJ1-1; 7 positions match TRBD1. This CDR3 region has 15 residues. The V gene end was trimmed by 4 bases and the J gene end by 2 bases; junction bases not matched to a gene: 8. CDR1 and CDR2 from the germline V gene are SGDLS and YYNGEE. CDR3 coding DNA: TGTGCCAGCAGCTCCTCCGGGACAGCTAACACTGAAGCTTTCTTT. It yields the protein CASSSSGTANTEAFF. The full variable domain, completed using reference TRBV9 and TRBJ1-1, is DSGVTQTPKHLITATGQRVTLRCSPRSGDLSVYWYQQSLDQGLQFLIQYYNGEERAKGNILERFSAQQFPDLHSELNLSSLELGDSALYFCASSSSGTANTEAFFGQGTRLTVV.